This record concerns one T cell receptor beta chain sequence. The antigen is not known. One entry per CDR3 protein, called by TCRdb with MiXCR from the 5' RACE reads. The table has about 310,000 distinct CDR3 sequences, roughly 3.5% seen once; the top ten hold about a quarter. CDR3 length: 13 residues. V was shortened by 3 bases and J by 0 bases, with 8 bases between the two germline ends. Germline CDR1 DFQATT, CDR2 SNEGSKA (reference sequence). These data originate in a study of T cells after yellow fever vaccination. Study results and caveats: A small share of clonotypes appeared in both CD4 and CD8 compartments.

The receptor was derived from a man younger than 35 who received the YFV17D yellow fever vaccine. The material sequenced was PBMCs, taken on the day of the yellow fever booster vaccination. The V and J genes are TRBV20-1 and TRBJ1-2; possibly TRBD1 for D (5 bases). CDR3 sequence reads: CSASRESNYGYTF. CDR3 nucleotide sequence: TGCAGTGCTAGCAGGGAATCTAACTATGGCTACACCTTC.